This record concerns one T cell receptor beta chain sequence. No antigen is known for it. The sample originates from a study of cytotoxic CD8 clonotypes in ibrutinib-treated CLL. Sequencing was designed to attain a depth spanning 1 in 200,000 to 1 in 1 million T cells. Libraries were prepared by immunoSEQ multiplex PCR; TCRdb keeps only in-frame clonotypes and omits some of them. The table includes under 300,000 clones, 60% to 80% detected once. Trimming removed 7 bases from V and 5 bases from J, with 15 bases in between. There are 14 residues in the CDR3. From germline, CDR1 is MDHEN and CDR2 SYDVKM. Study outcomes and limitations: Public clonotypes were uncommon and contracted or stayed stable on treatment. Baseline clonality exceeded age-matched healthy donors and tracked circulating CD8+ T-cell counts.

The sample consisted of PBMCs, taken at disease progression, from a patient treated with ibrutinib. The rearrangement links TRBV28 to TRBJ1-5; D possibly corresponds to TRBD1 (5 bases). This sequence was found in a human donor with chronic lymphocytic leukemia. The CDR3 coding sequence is TGTGCCAGCACTCTCTCAGGGTCCTATCAGCCCCAGCATTTT. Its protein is CASTLSGSYQPQHF.